This T cell receptor beta chain appears in the sequencing data of a study of identical twins (dated by TCRdb to 2015 to 2016). About the investigation overall: TCR alpha and beta repertoires from monozygotic twins, unrelated adults of various ages and cord blood were deep-sequenced to test whether fetal clonotypes persist. To rule out contamination, replicate twin experiments were performed at different times with different library preparation protocols. Study-wide conclusions, independent of this receptor: Compared with coincidental sharing between unrelated individuals, out-of-frame TCR alpha sequences shared between twins showed an excess of sequences with low generation probability. Zero-insertion analyses could be partly confounded by invariant T cells such as MAIT and iNKT, though diverse VJ usage argued against such confounding for most clonotypes. Abundant cord blood beta clonotypes carried fewer insertions; young adult naive repertoires showed a weaker similar trend, while memory repertoires showed none. In monozygotic twins, out-of-frame TCR alpha sharing was systematically underestimated by recombination models, although the models agreed with sharing between unrelated individuals. In beta out-of-frame sequences, excess twin sharing was weaker, because having fewer shared sequences lowered the signal-to-noise ratio. Conclusions relied on cross-sectional statistical analysis, since the same donors could not be followed over many years.

This clonotype was seen more than once but under ten times. There is no known antigen for this receptor. Base qualities are not recorded, but no much larger clone differs from it by a single base. From a lookup of the germline V gene (reference sequence), CDR1 and CDR2 are SEHNR and FQNEAQ. Trimming takes 5 bases off V and 4 bases off J; junction bases not matched to a gene: 5. The CDR3 goes from the cysteine to the phenylalanine over 13 residues. The kept DNA is CDR3 alone, 39 bases in frame from the first base. Every donor was a healthy Caucasian. Three pairs of female monozygotic twins, all aged about 18 to 30 years, made up the twin cohort. Peripheral blood mononuclear cells were used as the source from which RNA for TCR libraries was isolated. Libraries were constructed by 5' RACE. The sample was run on an Illumina HiSeq 2000. Template switching added a universal primer binding site, and the final cDNA carried a unique molecular identifier that allowed TCR cDNA molecules to be counted accurately. Specific primers in the conserved constant-segment region were used to synthesize first-strand cDNA for the TCR alpha and beta chains. Each cDNA library was double barcoded, with a SMART-Mk sample barcode plus Illumina barcodes, to control for contamination. TruSeq adapter sequences and Illumina sample barcodes were added in two successive PCR steps. Sequencing of the TCR alpha and beta cDNA libraries was done on the Illumina HiSeq platform using custom primers. In the original analysis: Unique molecular identifiers were extracted from raw reads with MiGEC, and CDR3 positions were determined with MiXCR. For each individual, recombination models were inferred using an EM algorithm with the repgenHMM and IGoR tools. Shared clonotype analysis was performed with the tcR package in R, normalizing sharing by the product of cloneset sizes. To study raw recombination without the effects of thymic and clonal selection, out-of-frame nonproductive sequences were analyzed. The public reads were reprocessed in TCRdb via fastp at Q25 and MiXCR, keeping in-frame beta chains. Every entry covers one CDR3 protein and lists the most common genes and DNA from its rows. Clone size and V and J calls follow TCRdb, not the original study. This sample gives approximately 890,000 distinct CDR3 sequences in total; over 9% of them show up just once. Around 1.5% of the sample goes to the ten largest clones.

These data were also filed under a second study, of yellow fever vaccine responses in identical twins. According to the second study: The T cell response to vaccination in identical twins was reported by the authors to appear partly convergent and partly personalized. Focusing on identical twins, the study followed the T cell clones that responded to the vaccine, and did so with precision.

The clonotype originates from a woman aged 18-29 years in good health. The V and J segments used are TRBV7-9 and TRBJ2-7, and 7 bases in between align with TRBD2. Sequenced: PBMCs. For the CDR3, the sequence is CASSLGGWYEQYF. The DNA sequence is as follows: TGTGCCAGCAGCCTGGGAGGGTGGTACGAGCAGTACTTC.